The text below deals with one T cell receptor beta chain. This receptor's antigen is unknown. Nothing much larger sits one base from this clone, and base qualities are not available. The data were obtained in a study of blood T cell repertoires in COVID-19 (TCRdb year 2020). Concerning the study at large: The collaborator samples originated in the United States, Italy and Spain and spanned the acute and convalescent phases of COVID-19. The material from the prospective study consisted of cDNA or gDNA derived from T cells, B-cell-depleted T cells, or PBMCs. The dataset comprised deeply sampled blood TCRbeta repertoires from subjects exposed to, actively infected with, or recovered from COVID-19. The repertoires were released in a freely available public database intended as a resource for research on the immune response to SARS-CoV-2. Samples came from the ongoing ImmuneRACE study (first 160 participants) plus 1,254 subjects from 6 global collaborators. Sample metadata almost always included a de-identified subject ID, COVID-19 status, age in years and sex. Where HLA class I and class II types were available, the types were taken from metadata supplied by the sample provider, not from assay-based typing.

Whole blood was collected in K2EDTA tubes by collaborating institutions according to the institutions' own protocols. For TCRbeta analysis, collaborators shipped samples as frozen whole blood, isolated PBMCs, or DNA extracted from either of those sample types. TCRbeta CDR3 regions were amplified from genomic DNA by means of the immunoSEQ Assay, a bias-controlled multiplex PCR. From the authors' description of their analysis: The number of nucleated cells in each sample was estimated from the amplification of reference gene primers within the assay. To quantify the absolute abundance of each unique TCRbeta CDR3 rearrangement, sequence reads were collapsed and filtered. Productive Simpson clonality was computed per sample as the square root of Simpson's diversity index over productive rearrangements. In its TCRdb copy, this immuneACCESS table keeps in-frame sequences only and misses some clones. Where compared with another copy, unresolved V genes explain less than half of these, and the others have no known cause. D and trimming were read from the DNA, whereas the V and J calls and clone size are those reported in that table. This sample gives over 120,000 clones in total; 60% to 85% of them show up just once. The ten largest account for more than 3.5% of the sample.

General study outcomes and caveats: Clinical and demographic metadata were provided uncurated, with the amount varying by source and participant.

Cut back by 5 bases and 2 bases, the V and J ends lie 11 bases apart. CDR1 and CDR2, looked up from the germline V gene, are SGHTA and FQGTGA. The cysteine opens and the phenylalanine closes a CDR3 of 14 amino acids. The read is trimmed to its CDR3 DNA, 42 bases read in frame from base 1. The receptor chain draws on TRBV7-3 and TRBJ2-3; the D gene is not confidently resolved. The sample taken for sequencing was peripheral blood. The sequence derives from a woman of 80 years or more with active or convalescent COVID-19. The nucleotide sequence is given as TGTGCCAGCAGCCTAGTTAGAGACACAGATACGCAGTATTTT. Translated, this gives CASSLVRDTDTQYF.